In its sample, the clone carrying this TCR beta chain was seen a few times. The data are from a study of early T cells in non-severe SARS-CoV-2 infection. Overall study context: Alpha and beta chains were unpaired, from unsorted whole-blood bulk RNA.

CDR3 length: 15 amino acids. The germline V and J ends were trimmed by 7 bases and 0 bases, with 13 bases remaining between them. Using its own MiXCR run on the 5' RACE reads, TCRdb lists one record per CDR3 protein. This repertoire shows approximately 58,000 distinct CDR3 sequences, under 14% found once; its top ten account for more than 8.5%. This receptor was identified in an adult who was a healthcare worker with PCR-confirmed SARS-CoV-2 infection or an uninfected control (not recorded which). The chain carries TRBV12-3 or TRBV12-4 and TRBJ1-5; D unresolved. The sample consisted of whole blood. The CDR3 is CASTLSGLSNQPQHF. CDR3 DNA: TGTGCCAGCACCCTGAGTGGGCTTAGCAATCAGCCCCAGCATTTT.